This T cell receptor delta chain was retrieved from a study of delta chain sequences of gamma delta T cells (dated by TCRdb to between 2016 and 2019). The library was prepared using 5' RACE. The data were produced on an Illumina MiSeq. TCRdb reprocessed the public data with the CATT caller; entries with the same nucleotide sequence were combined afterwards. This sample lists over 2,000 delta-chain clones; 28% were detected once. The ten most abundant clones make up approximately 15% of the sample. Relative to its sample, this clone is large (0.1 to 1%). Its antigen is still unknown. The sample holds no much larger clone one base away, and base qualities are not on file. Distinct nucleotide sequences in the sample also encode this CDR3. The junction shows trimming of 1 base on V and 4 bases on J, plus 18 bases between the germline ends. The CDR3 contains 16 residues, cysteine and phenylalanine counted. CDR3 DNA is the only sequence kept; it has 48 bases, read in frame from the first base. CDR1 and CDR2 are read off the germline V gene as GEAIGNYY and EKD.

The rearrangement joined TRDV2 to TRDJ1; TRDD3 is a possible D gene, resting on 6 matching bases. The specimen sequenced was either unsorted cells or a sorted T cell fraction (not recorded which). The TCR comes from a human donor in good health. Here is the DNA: TGTGCCTGTGACACTGTAGGGGATCATGCGGGCGATAAACTCATCTTT. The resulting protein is CACDTVGDHAGDKLIF.